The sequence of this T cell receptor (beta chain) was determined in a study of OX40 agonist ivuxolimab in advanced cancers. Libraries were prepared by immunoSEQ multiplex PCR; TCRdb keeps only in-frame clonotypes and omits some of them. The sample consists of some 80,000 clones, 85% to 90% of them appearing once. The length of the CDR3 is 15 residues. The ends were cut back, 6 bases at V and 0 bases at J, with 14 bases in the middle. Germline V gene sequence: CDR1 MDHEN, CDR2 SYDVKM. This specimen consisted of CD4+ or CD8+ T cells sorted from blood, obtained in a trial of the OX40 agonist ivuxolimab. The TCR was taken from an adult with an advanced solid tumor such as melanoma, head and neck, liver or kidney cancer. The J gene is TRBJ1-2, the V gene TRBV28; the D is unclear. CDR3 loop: CASSLLSATNYGYTF. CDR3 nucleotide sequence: TGTGCCAGCAGCCTTCTTTCAGCCACTAACTATGGCTACACCTTC.